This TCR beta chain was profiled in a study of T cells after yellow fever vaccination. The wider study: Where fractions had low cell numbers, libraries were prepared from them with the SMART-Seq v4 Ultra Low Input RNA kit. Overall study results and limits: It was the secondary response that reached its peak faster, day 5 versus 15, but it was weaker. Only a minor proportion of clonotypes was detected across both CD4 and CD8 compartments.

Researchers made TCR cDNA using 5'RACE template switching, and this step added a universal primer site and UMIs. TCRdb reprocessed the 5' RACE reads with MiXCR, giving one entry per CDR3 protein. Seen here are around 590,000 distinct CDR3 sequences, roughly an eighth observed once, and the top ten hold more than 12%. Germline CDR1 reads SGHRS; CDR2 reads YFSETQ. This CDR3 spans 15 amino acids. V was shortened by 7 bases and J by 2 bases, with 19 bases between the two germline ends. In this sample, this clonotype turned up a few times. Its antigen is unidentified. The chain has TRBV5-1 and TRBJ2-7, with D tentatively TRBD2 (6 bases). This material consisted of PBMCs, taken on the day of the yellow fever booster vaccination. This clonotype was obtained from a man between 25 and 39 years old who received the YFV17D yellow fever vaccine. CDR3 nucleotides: TGCGCCAGCTATGAGATGACGGGAGTTGCCTACGAGCAGTACTTC. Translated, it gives CASYEMTGVAYEQYF.